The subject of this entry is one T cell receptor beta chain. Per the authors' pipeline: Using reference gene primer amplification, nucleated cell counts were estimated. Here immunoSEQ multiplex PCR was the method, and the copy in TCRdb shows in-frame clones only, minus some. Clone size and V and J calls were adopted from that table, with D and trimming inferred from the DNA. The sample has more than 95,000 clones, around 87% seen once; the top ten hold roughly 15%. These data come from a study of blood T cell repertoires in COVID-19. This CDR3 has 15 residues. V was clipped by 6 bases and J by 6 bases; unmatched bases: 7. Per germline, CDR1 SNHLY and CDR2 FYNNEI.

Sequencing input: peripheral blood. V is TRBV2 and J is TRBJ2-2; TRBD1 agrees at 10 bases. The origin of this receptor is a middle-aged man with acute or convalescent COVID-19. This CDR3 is CASRGQGQWAGELFF. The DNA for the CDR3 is TGTGCCAGCAGGGGACAGGGGCAGTGGGCCGGGGAGCTGTTTTTT.